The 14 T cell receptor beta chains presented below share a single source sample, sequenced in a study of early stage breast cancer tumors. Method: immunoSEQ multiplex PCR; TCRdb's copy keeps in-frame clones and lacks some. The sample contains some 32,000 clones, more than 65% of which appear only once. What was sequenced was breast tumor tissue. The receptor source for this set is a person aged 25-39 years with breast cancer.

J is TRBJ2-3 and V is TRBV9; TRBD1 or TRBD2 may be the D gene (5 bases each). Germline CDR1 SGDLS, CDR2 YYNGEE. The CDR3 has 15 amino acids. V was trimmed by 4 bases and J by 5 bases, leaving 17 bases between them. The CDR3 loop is CASSYQGDPRDTQYF. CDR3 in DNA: TGTGCCAGCAGCTACCAAGGGGACCCCCGAGATACGCAGTATTTT.

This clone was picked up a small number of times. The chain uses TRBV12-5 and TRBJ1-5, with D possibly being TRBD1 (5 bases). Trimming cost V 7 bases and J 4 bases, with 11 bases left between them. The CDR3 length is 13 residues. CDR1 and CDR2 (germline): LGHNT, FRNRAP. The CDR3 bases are TGTGCTAGTGAGAAGGGGTATAATCAGCCCCAGCATTTT. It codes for CASEKGYNQPQHF. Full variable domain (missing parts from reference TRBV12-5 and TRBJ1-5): DARVTQTPRHKVTEMGQEVTMRCQPILGHNTVFWYRQTMMQGLELLAYFRNRAPLDDSGMPKDRFSAEMPDATLATLKIQPSEPRDSAVYFCASEKGYNQPQHFGDGTRLSIL.

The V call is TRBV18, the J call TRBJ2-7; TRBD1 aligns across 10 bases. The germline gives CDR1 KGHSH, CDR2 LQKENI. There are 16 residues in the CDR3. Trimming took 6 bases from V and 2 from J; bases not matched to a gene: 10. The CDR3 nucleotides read TGTGCCAGCTCCAGTTCCGGGACAGGGGTCACCTACGAGCAGTACTTC. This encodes CASSSSGTGVTYEQYF. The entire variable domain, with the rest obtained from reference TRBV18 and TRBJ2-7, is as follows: NAGVMQNPRHLVRRRGQEARLRCSPMKGHSHVYWYRQLPEEGLKFMVYLQKENIIDESGMPKERFSAEFPKEGPSILRIQQVVRGDSAAYFCASSSSGTGVTYEQYFGPGTRLTVT.

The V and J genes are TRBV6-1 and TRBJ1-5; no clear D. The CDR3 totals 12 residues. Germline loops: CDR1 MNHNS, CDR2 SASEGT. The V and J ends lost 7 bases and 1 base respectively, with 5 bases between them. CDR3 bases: TGTGCCAGCAAGGTGAGCAATCAGCCCCAGCATTTT. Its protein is CASKVSNQPQHF.

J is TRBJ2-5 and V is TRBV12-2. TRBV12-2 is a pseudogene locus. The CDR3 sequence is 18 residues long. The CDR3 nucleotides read TGTGCAAGTCGCTTAGAGGGTGGCAGCGCCGCGTACCAAGAGACCCAGTACTTC. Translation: CASRLEGGSAAYQETQYF.

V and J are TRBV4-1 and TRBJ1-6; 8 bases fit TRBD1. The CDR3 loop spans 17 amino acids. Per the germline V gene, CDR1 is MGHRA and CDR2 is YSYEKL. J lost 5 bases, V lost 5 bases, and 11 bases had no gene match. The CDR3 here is CASSSYRTGNNNSPLHF. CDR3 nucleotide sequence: TGCGCCAGCAGCTCCTATCGGACAGGGAACAATAATTCACCCCTCCACTTT.

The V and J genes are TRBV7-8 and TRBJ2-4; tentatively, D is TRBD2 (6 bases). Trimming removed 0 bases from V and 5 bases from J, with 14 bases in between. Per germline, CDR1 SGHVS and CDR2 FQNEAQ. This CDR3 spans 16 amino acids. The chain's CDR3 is CASSLAGGGNENIQYF. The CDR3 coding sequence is TGTGCCAGCAGCTTAGCGGGCGGCGGGAACGAAAACATTCAGTACTTC. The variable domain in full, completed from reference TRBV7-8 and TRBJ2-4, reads GAGVSQSPRYKVAKRGQDVALRCDPISGHVSLFWYQQALGQGPEFLTYFQNEAQLDKSGLPSDRFFAERPEGSVSTLKIQRTQQEDSAVYLCASSLAGGGNENIQYFGAGTRLSVL.

CDR3 residues: CASSGGRGYETQYF. The CDR3 bases are TGTGCCAGCAGCGGAGGAAGGGGTTATGAGACCCAGTACTTC. This chain joins TRBV14 and TRBJ2-5; D may match TRBD1 or TRBD2 (5 bases each). The CDR3 runs 14 residues. V was cut by 5 bases and J by 5 bases, with 15 bases left in between. The germline V gene encodes CDR1 SGHDN and CDR2 FVKESK.

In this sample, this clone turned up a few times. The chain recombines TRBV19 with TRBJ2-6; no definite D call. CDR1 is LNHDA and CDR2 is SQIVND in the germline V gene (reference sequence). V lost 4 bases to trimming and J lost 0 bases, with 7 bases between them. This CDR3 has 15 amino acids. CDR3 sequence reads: CASSTSFSGANVLTF. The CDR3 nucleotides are TGTGCCAGTAGTACCTCTTTCTCTGGGGCCAACGTCCTGACTTTC.

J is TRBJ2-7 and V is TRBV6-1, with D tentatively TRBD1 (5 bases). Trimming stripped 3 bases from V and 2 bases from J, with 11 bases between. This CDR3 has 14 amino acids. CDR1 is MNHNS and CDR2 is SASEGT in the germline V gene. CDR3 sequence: CASSDSGIPYEQYF. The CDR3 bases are TGTGCCAGCAGTGACTCAGGGATCCCCTACGAGCAGTACTTC.

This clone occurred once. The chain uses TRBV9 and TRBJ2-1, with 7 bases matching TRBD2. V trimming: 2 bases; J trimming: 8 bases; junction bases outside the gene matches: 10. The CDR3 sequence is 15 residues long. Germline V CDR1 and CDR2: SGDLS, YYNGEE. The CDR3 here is CASSVVGLPSDEQFF. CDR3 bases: TGTGCCAGCAGCGTCGTGGGACTACCCTCGGATGAGCAGTTCTTC.

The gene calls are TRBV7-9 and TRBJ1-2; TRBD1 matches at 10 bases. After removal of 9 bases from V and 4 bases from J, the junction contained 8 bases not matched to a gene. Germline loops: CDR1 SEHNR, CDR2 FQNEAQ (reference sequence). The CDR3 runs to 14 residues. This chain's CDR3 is CASIRDRGIYGYTF. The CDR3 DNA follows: TGTGCCAGTATCCGGGACAGGGGCATCTATGGCTACACCTTC.

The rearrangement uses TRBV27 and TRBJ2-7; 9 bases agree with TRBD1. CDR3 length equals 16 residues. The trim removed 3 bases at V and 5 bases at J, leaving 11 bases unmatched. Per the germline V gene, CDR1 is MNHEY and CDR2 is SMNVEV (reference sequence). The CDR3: CASSFIPLGQGHEQYF. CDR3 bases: TGTGCCAGCAGTTTTATCCCCCTGGGACAGGGCCACGAGCAGTACTTC.

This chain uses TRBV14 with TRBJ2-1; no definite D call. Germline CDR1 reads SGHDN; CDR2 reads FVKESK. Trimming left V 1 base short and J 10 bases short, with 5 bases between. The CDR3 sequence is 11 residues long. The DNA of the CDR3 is TGTGCCAGCAGCCAAGTGAGGGAGCAGTTCTTC. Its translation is CASSQVREQFF. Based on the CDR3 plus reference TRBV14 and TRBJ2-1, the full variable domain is EAGVTQFPSHSVIEKGQTVTLRCDPISGHDNLYWYRRVMGKEIKFLLHFVKESKQDESGMPNNRFLAERTGGTYSTLKVQPAELEDSGVYFCASSQVREQFFGPGTRLTVL.